This passage covers 21 T cell receptor beta chains from one sample sequenced in a study of OX40 agonist ivuxolimab in advanced cancers. Repertoires were generated with immunoSEQ multiplex PCR, while TCRdb's copy carries only in-frame clones and drops some. This sample carries about 100,000 clones, about 88% of them seen once, and the ten largest clones take 0.15% to 0.2%. The specimen was CD4+ or CD8+ T cells sorted from blood, collected in a trial of the OX40 agonist ivuxolimab. These receptors originate from an adult with an advanced solid tumor such as melanoma, head and neck, liver or kidney cancer.

This chain joins TRBV4-1 and TRBJ1-6; no clear D. This CDR3 is built from 14 residues. Trimming left V 4 bases short and J 7 bases short, with 11 bases between. CDR1 is MGHRA and CDR2 is YSYEKL in the germline V gene. As DNA, the CDR3 is TGCGCCAGCAGCCTTGAGGGCATGAATTCACCCCTCCACTTT. Protein: CASSLEGMNSPLHF.

The chain employs TRBV21-1 and TRBJ1-1. TRBV21-1 is shown as a pseudogene. CDR3 length: 11 residues. CDR3 loop: CASSKGGTAFF. The CDR3 nucleotides are TGTGCCAGCAGCAAAGGGGGGACAGCTTTCTTT.

The chain carries TRBV5-6 and TRBJ1-3, with D possibly matching TRBD1 (6 bases). This CDR3 spans 16 amino acids. The V gene lost 3 bases and the J gene lost 2 bases, with 15 bases spanning the gap. The germline gives CDR1 SGHDT, CDR2 YYEEEE. The CDR3 protein is CASSYYLQGTGNTIYF. The DNA of the CDR3 is TGTGCCAGCAGCTATTACCTCCAGGGGACTGGAAACACCATATATTTT.

The V and J genes are TRBV28 and TRBJ2-7; 9 bases fit TRBD2. V was pared by 1 base and J by 4 bases, with 8 bases of the junction left unmatched. This CDR3 has 16 amino acids. Germline assignment: CDR1 MDHEN and CDR2 SYDVKM. The DNA for the CDR3 is TGTGCCAGCAGTTTATTCGGCGGGAGGGCCGGATACGAGCAGTACTTC. Its protein is CASSLFGGRAGYEQYF.

In regard to this clone: An end of the junction does not agree with germline; a read error may underlie this. The rearrangement links TRBV4-1 to TRBJ2-7, with D perhaps TRBD1 or TRBD2 (6 bases each). This CDR3 comprises 15 residues. CDR1 is MGHRA and CDR2 is YSYEKL in the germline V gene. The CDR3 nucleotides are TGCGCCAGCAGCCAAAGCGGCGGGACACTTCCAGACCACGGCTTC. It encodes CASSQSGGTLPDHGF.

The J gene is TRBJ2-2, the V gene TRBV18, with D possibly being TRBD1 or TRBD2 (5 bases each). CDR1 and CDR2 (germline): KGHSH, LQKENI. This CDR3 comprises 15 residues. V lost 5 bases and J lost 4, with 14 bases in between. The CDR3 nucleotides are TGTGCCAGCTCAATTGCAACGGGGCGCACCGGGGAGCTGTTTTTT. It encodes CASSIATGRTGELFF.

This clone was counted a few times. The rearrangement uses TRBV7-2 and TRBJ1-3, with D tentatively TRBD1 (6 bases). Germline loops: CDR1 SGHTA, CDR2 FQGNSA. This CDR3 has 14 residues. V was clipped by 7 bases and J by 0 bases, with 10 bases between them. The DNA for the CDR3 is TGTGCCAGCAAAACAGGGCCCTCTGGAAACACCATATATTTT. Amino acids: CASKTGPSGNTIYF.

The rearrangement uses TRBV7-2 and TRBJ2-3; 11 bases fit TRBD2. CDR1 and CDR2 (germline): SGHTA, FQGNSA. The CDR3 is 15 residues long. V trimming: 5 bases; J trimming: 6 bases; junction bases outside the gene matches: 7. The chain's CDR3 is CASSRRLAGIDTQYF. CDR3 DNA: TGTGCCAGCAGCCGAAGACTAGCGGGGATTGATACGCAGTATTTT.

This clone was found once. The genes are TRBV9 and TRBJ2-7, with no clear D. The CDR3 runs to 17 residues. In germline, CDR1 is SGDLS, CDR2 YYNGEE. The V and J ends lost 0 bases and 2 bases respectively, with 18 bases between them. In nucleotides, the CDR3 is TGTGCCAGCAGCGTAGCTCCCGCCTTGGGTTCCCCCTACGAGCAGTACTTC. Protein sequence: CASSVAPALGSPYEQYF.

The rearrangement uses TRBV6-1 and TRBJ1-5; no clear D. The CDR3 length is 14 residues. Trimming removed 4 bases from V and 4 bases from J, with 11 bases in between. Per germline, CDR1 MNHNS and CDR2 SASEGT. The CDR3 DNA follows: TGTGCCAGCAGTGTCGGCAGGCAAAATCAGCCCCAGCATTTT. Residues: CASSVGRQNQPQHF.

This clone appeared a single time. The V gene is TRBV13, the J gene TRBJ1-2; no clear D. The length of the CDR3 is 12 residues. The germline CDR1 and CDR2 sequences are PRHDT and FYEKMQ (reference sequence). Between the trimmed V and J ends, which lost 4 bases and 8 bases, there was a span of 11 bases. The CDR3 loop reads CASSSGRRGYTF. The CDR3 nucleotides read TGTGCCAGCAGCTCCGGGAGGCGAGGCTACACCTTC.

The rearrangement joins TRBV2 to TRBJ1-1, with 12 nucleotides matching TRBD1. The CDR3 is 18 amino acids. Germline CDR1 is SNHLY and CDR2 is FYNNEI. The V segment lost 6 bases and the J segment 4 bases; nucleotides outside the gene matches: 15. CDR3 in amino acids: CASRPRDRGLRSRTEAFF. In nucleotides, the CDR3 is TGTGCCAGCAGGCCTCGGGACAGGGGGCTTCGGTCACGCACTGAAGCTTTCTTT.

The chain recombines TRBV19 with TRBJ2-3; weak D call: TRBD2 (6 bases). V was pared by 3 bases and J by 1 base, with 11 bases between. The CDR3 is 15 amino acids. Germline values: CDR1 LNHDA, CDR2 SQIVND (reference sequence). CDR3: CASSIGGVGTDTQYF. In DNA, the CDR3 is TGTGCCAGTAGTATCGGCGGGGTAGGCACAGATACGCAGTATTTT.

This clone was found once. The gene calls are TRBV2 and TRBJ1-2, with 10 bases fitting TRBD1. Unmatched junction bases numbered 5, after V lost 2 bases and J lost 8 bases. The CDR3 covers 14 residues. Germline CDR1 is SNHLY and CDR2 is FYNNEI. The DNA for the CDR3 is TGTGCCAGCAGTGAACGACAGGGGGCAGAAGGCTACACCTTC. It codes for CASSERQGAEGYTF.

This chain joins TRBV30 and TRBJ1-1; unclear D gene. The CDR3 contains 11 residues. The germline V gene encodes CDR1 GTSNPN and CDR2 SVGIG (reference sequence). Deletions cut 3 bases from V and 5 bases from J, with 7 bases between. DNA of the CDR3: TGTGCCTGGAGAGGCTGGACTGAAGCTTTCTTT. Residues: CAWRGWTEAFF.

J is TRBJ2-2 and V is TRBV30; the match to TRBD2 covers 14 bases. With V trimmed by 8 bases and J by 0 bases, 5 bases remained unmatched. The CDR3 is 16 residues long. The germline gives CDR1 GTSNPN, CDR2 SVGIG (reference sequence). The chain's CDR3 is CAGRTSGRSNTGELFF. CDR3 DNA sequence: TGTGCCGGAAGGACTAGCGGGAGGTCGAACACCGGGGAGCTGTTTTTT.

For this clone: Other DNA sequences within the sample encode an identical CDR3. This chain links TRBV5-1 with TRBJ2-7; no firm D call. CDR1 and CDR2 from the germline V gene are SGHRS and YFSETQ. This CDR3 has 14 amino acids. V shed 0 bases and J shed 2 bases, with 9 bases lying between them. CDR3 sequence: CASSLGTSPYEQYF. The CDR3 region has the DNA TGCGCCAGCAGCTTGGGTACCAGTCCCTACGAGCAGTACTTC.

The chain joins TRBV6-4 to TRBJ1-1, with TRBD1 matching 8 bases. Germline CDR1 is MRHNA and CDR2 is SNTAGT. The V segment lost 3 bases and the J segment 0 bases; nucleotides outside the gene matches: 9. The CDR3 has 17 amino acids. This CDR3 is CASSEEGQDEMNTEAFF. The CDR3, as DNA: TGTGCCAGCAGTGAAGAGGGACAGGACGAAATGAACACTGAAGCTTTCTTT.

The chain combines TRBV7-9 with TRBJ1-4; perhaps TRBD1 as D (5 bases). Germline V gene sequence: CDR1 SEHNR, CDR2 FQNEAQ (reference sequence). This CDR3 region has 13 residues. V shed 5 bases and J shed 16 bases, with 20 bases lying between them. Here the CDR3 DNA reads TGTGCCAGCAGCCCATTGGGACGCCCCCGAACGTTTTTT. Translating gives CASSPLGRPRTFF. The entire variable domain, with the rest obtained from reference TRBV7-9 and TRBJ1-4, is as follows: DTGVSQNPRHKITKRGQNVTFRCDPISEHNRLYWYRQTLGQGPEFLTYFQNEAQLEKSRLLSDRFSAERPKGSFSTLEIQRTEQGDSAMYLCASSPLGRPRTFFGSGTQLSVL.

To note about this clone: The sample contains more than one DNA sequence encoding this CDR3. The V gene is TRBV5-1, the J gene TRBJ2-1; D is undetermined. Germline lookup yields CDR1 SGHRS and CDR2 YFSETQ. V dropped 1 base and J dropped 2 bases, with 10 bases sitting between them. The CDR3 runs to 15 residues. CDR3 DNA sequence: TGCGCCAGCAGCTTGTCTGGCACAACCTACAATGAGCAGTTCTTC. Translated, it gives CASSLSGTTYNEQFF.

This chain joins TRBV20-1 and TRBJ1-2, with 9 bases that match TRBD1. The CDR3 sequence is 11 residues long. Germline values: CDR1 DFQATT, CDR2 SNEGSKA (reference sequence). V lost 5 bases and J lost 7; bases outside the gene matches: 2. For the CDR3, the DNA is TGCAGTGCTGACAGGGGGGGTGGCTACACCTTC. Its protein is CSADRGGGYTF.